The 22 T cell receptor beta chains given below trace back to one sample, sequenced in a study of cytomegalovirus exposure and HLA in healthy donors. PCR amplification relied on 60 Vbeta primers (plus 13 Jbeta primers). The method was immunoSEQ multiplex PCR; TCRdb's version includes in-frame clones alone and lacks a portion of them. The sample data list tens of thousands of clones. The specimen sequenced was PBMCs. The receptors were sampled from a woman in her 30s in good health and CMV-seronegative.

The chain links TRBV4-1 to TRBJ1-2; D is perhaps TRBD1 (6 bases). Germline lookup yields CDR1 MGHRA and CDR2 YSYEKL. The V and J ends lost 1 base and 3 bases respectively, with 15 bases between them. The CDR3 runs to 16 residues. This chain's CDR3 is CASSQGRQASYYGYTF. As DNA, the CDR3 is TGCGCCAGCAGCCAAGGTCGACAGGCAAGCTACTATGGCTACACCTTC.

The J gene is TRBJ1-1, the V gene TRBV5-6; a weak D match, TRBD1 (5 bases). The V end was cut by 4 bases, the J end by 1 base, with 17 bases between. The germline gives CDR1 SGHDT, CDR2 YYEEEE. The CDR3 runs to 16 residues. The chain's CDR3 is CASSPTGDLRNTEAFF. CDR3 DNA: TGTGCCAGCAGCCCGACGGGGGATCTGAGGAACACTGAAGCTTTCTTT. The variable domain in full, with the rest retrieved from reference TRBV5-6 and TRBJ1-1, is DAGVTQSPTHLIKTRGQQVTLRCSPKSGHDTVSWYQQALGQGPQFIFQYYEEEERQRGNFPDRFSGHQFPNYSSELNVNALLLGDSALYLCASSPTGDLRNTEAFFGQGTRLTVV.

The V call is TRBV6-1, the J call TRBJ2-2, with D perhaps TRBD1 (5 bases). This CDR3 region has 15 residues. Germline V gene sequence: CDR1 MNHNS, CDR2 SASEGT. Trimming pared 2 bases from V and 7 bases from J, leaving 14 bases between. The CDR3 DNA reads TGTGCCAGCAGTGAATGGAAGGGGAAGGACGGGGAGCTGTTTTTT. It translates to CASSEWKGKDGELFF.

The CDR3 protein is CASSLDTTGGRSGYTF. The CDR3 DNA reads as TGCGCCAGCAGCTTGGATACTACAGGGGGCCGGTCTGGCTACACCTTC. The chain is built from TRBV5-1 and TRBJ1-2, with 9 positions matching TRBD1. V trimming: 0 bases; J trimming: 7 bases; junction bases outside the gene matches: 10. CDR3 length equals 16 residues. Germline V gives CDR1 SGHRS, CDR2 YFSETQ.

The CDR3 region is CASSKQGEGNYGYTF. CDR3 DNA sequence: TGTGCCAGTAGTAAACAGGGGGAAGGAAACTATGGCTACACCTTC. The gene calls are TRBV19 and TRBJ1-2, with 8 positions matching TRBD1. V lost 4 bases, J lost 2 bases, and 6 bases stayed unmatched. Germline V lookup: CDR1 LNHDA, CDR2 SQIVND (reference sequence). This CDR3 is 15 amino acids long.

The CDR3 reads CASSIPRVNTEAFF. The CDR3 bases are TGTGCCAGTAGTATCCCGAGAGTGAACACTGAAGCTTTCTTT. The chain carries TRBV19 and TRBJ1-1; D not certain. The CDR3 is made up of 14 amino acids. The V end lost 3 bases, the J end lost 0 bases, and 8 bases lay between the germline ends. CDR1 and CDR2 from the germline V gene are LNHDA and SQIVND (reference sequence).

CDR3 nucleotide sequence: TGTGCCAGCTCACCACAGCGGGGGAGGCACGAGCAGTTCTTC. Encoded protein: CASSPQRGRHEQFF. The V gene is TRBV18, the J gene TRBJ2-1; TRBD2 agrees at 8 bases. CDR1 is KGHSH and CDR2 is LQKENI in the germline V gene. V shed 1 base and J 10 bases; nucleotides not matched to a gene: 6. There are 14 residues in the CDR3.

The rearrangement joins TRBV7-8 to TRBJ2-7; no clear D gene. Trimming pared 1 base from V and 1 base from J, leaving 11 bases between. The germline V gene encodes CDR1 SGHVS and CDR2 FQNEAQ. The CDR3 loop spans 15 amino acids. The CDR3 sequence: CASSLEGGSSYEQYF. The CDR3 coding sequence is TGTGCCAGCAGCTTAGAAGGCGGTTCTTCCTACGAGCAGTACTTC.

This chain joins TRBV6-1 and TRBJ1-2; 9 bases match TRBD1. Germline values: CDR1 MNHNS, CDR2 SASEGT. V lost 5 bases and J lost 4; bases outside the gene matches: 8. This CDR3 region has 15 residues. The CDR3 region has the DNA TGTGCCAGCAGTTCCCTGGGACAGGGATCCTATGGCTACACCTTC. This codes for CASSSLGQGSYGYTF.

About this clone itself: At one end the junction does not follow the germline gene, possibly because of a read error. V usage is TRBV30 and J usage is TRBJ1-1; no clear D. CDR1 is GTSNPN, CDR2 SVGIG, per germline (reference sequence). The CDR3 consists of 12 residues. CDR3 DNA: TGTGCCTGGATTTCGGGGTATGGTGAAGCTGTCTTT. Residues: CAWISGYGEAVF.

The V and J genes are TRBV30 and TRBJ2-1; 10 bases map to TRBD1. Germline assignment: CDR1 GTSNPN and CDR2 SVGIG (reference sequence). CDR3 length equals 17 residues. V lost 4 bases to trimming and J lost 3 bases; unmatched junction nucleotides: 12. The CDR3 here is CAWNIPRTGGLYNEQFF. Here the CDR3 DNA reads TGTGCCTGGAATATACCGCGGACAGGGGGTCTCTACAATGAGCAGTTCTTC.

The chain uses TRBV7-2 and TRBJ1-4; 7 nucleotides line up with TRBD1. There are 15 residues in the CDR3. Trimming took 5 bases from V and 3 from J; bases not matched to a gene: 6. Germline lookup yields CDR1 SGHTA and CDR2 FQGNSA. The CDR3 sequence is CASSRQGGPNEKLFF. As DNA, the CDR3 is TGTGCCAGCAGCCGACAGGGAGGACCTAATGAAAAACTGTTTTTT.

The chain uses TRBV5-6 and TRBJ2-7; the D gene is possibly TRBD1 (5 bases). V was pared by 0 bases and J by 7 bases, with 11 bases between. This CDR3 region has 13 residues. Germline assignment: CDR1 SGHDT and CDR2 YYEEEE. The CDR3 loop reads CASSLAGLGEQYF. CDR3 sequence (DNA): TGTGCCAGCAGCTTGGCAGGGCTCGGAGAGCAGTACTTC.

V is TRBV25-1 and J is TRBJ2-5, with 7 bases identical to TRBD1. This CDR3 comprises 14 residues. Germline CDR1 reads MGHDK; CDR2 reads SYGVNS. The junction had 3 bases not matched to a gene; V was cut back by 4 bases and J by 1 base. CDR3 residues: CASSVQGSQETQYF. The CDR3 coding sequence is TGTGCCAGCAGTGTACAGGGGTCCCAAGAGACCCAGTACTTC.

The chain joins TRBV5-1 to TRBJ2-5, with 13 bases fitting TRBD2. This CDR3 spans 16 amino acids. V lost 5 bases and J lost 2; bases outside the gene matches: 6. CDR1 and CDR2 (germline): SGHRS, YFSETQ. CDR3 nucleotides: TGCGCCAGCAGAATAGGACTAGCGGGGGTACAAGAGACCCAGTACTTC. Translating it yields CASRIGLAGVQETQYF.

The chain joins TRBV6-1 to TRBJ1-5; TRBD1 is a possible D gene (6 bases). V lost 5 bases and J 3 bases, leaving 14 bases between the germline ends. In germline, CDR1 is MNHNS, CDR2 SASEGT. This CDR3 region has 15 residues. CDR3 amino acids: CASSPEGHFNQPQHF. CDR3 coding DNA: TGTGCCAGCAGTCCCGAGGGACACTTCAATCAGCCCCAGCATTTT.

The chain combines TRBV15 with TRBJ2-2; 8 nucleotides agree with TRBD1. V gave up 5 bases and J gave up 5 bases; unmatched junction bases: 10. CDR3 size: 16 residues. Germline CDR1 reads LNHNV; CDR2 reads YYDKDF (reference sequence). CDR3 in DNA: TGTGCCACCAGCCCCACAGGGGGACCTGGAACCGGGGAGCTGTTTTTT. This translates into CATSPTGGPGTGELFF.

The chain carries TRBV5-1 and TRBJ2-7, with D possibly matching TRBD1 (6 bases). The germline V gene encodes CDR1 SGHRS and CDR2 YFSETQ. The CDR3 has 14 residues. The ends were cut back, 1 base at V and 2 bases at J, with 10 bases in the middle. The CDR3 coding sequence is TGCGCCAGCAGCTTGCGGACAGCGCCCTACGAGCAGTACTTC. This translates into CASSLRTAPYEQYF.

This rearrangement joins TRBV9 to TRBJ2-7; 9 positions match TRBD1. The V gene end was trimmed by 4 bases and the J gene end by 4 bases; junction bases not matched to a gene: 6. The CDR3 contains 14 residues. The germline CDR1 and CDR2 sequences are SGDLS and YYNGEE. The CDR3 sequence is CASSPGQGTYEQYF. In DNA, the CDR3 is TGTGCCAGCAGCCCAGGACAGGGGACATACGAGCAGTACTTC.

This chain links TRBV6-1 with TRBJ2-5; 8 bases map to TRBD2. Germline-derived CDR1 and CDR2 are MNHNS and SASEGT. The ends lost 0 bases at V and 6 bases at J; junction bases unmatched: 9. The CDR3 is 16 residues long. The DNA of the CDR3 is TGTGCCAGCAGTGAAGCCCCGCGGGGGGTTAAAAAGACCCAGTACTTC. It is translated as CASSEAPRGVKKTQYF.

The chain employs TRBV5-4 and TRBJ2-4, with TRBD2 identical over 11 bases. V shed 4 bases and J 0 bases; nucleotides not matched to a gene: 3. Germline CDR1 and CDR2: SGHNT and YYREEE (reference sequence). The CDR3 is 16 residues long. Here the CDR3 reads CASSETSGAAKNIQYF. The DNA of the CDR3 is TGTGCCAGCAGCGAGACTAGCGGGGCAGCCAAAAACATTCAGTACTTC.

The chain carries TRBV20-1 and TRBJ2-5; no firm D call. Judging by the DNA end, TRBJ2-7 fits better; the J call may be wrong. Germline V gives CDR1 DFQATT, CDR2 SNEGSKA (reference sequence). The CDR3 has 11 residues. CDR3 loop: CSAIRANEQYF. As DNA, the CDR3 is TGCAGTGCTATCCGAGCCAACGAGCAGTACTTC.